The 30 T cell receptor beta chains reported below all come from one sample, sequenced in a study of blood T cell repertoires in COVID-19. Profiled with immunoSEQ multiplex PCR; TCRdb holds only in-frame clones, not every one. The data show 75,000 or so clones, around 84% seen once. The sequenced sample was peripheral blood. The source is a man aged 50-59 years with acute or convalescent COVID-19.

This rearrangement joins TRBV7-2 to TRBJ2-5; 7 positions agree with TRBD2. Germline CDR1 and CDR2: SGHTA and FQGNSA. The CDR3 is made up of 14 amino acids. J was trimmed by 4 bases and V by 5 bases; bases with no gene match: 7. The chain's CDR3 is CASSLPAGVETQYF. The DNA of the CDR3 is TGTGCCAGCAGCCTCCCGGCGGGGGTAGAGACCCAGTACTTC.

The V gene is TRBV3-1 (or the pseudogene TRBV3-2), the J gene TRBJ2-2; D is possibly TRBD1 (7 bases). The germline V gene has CDR1 LGHDT and CDR2 YNNKEL (reference sequence). V was pared by 0 bases and J by 5 bases, with 16 bases between. This CDR3 spans 17 amino acids. The CDR3 here is CASSQDLRGTLTGELFF. Here the CDR3 DNA reads TGTGCCAGCAGCCAAGATCTCAGGGGGACTTTGACCGGGGAGCTGTTTTTT.

This rearrangement joins TRBV9 to TRBJ1-4; 8 nucleotides agree with TRBD1. Germline lookup yields CDR1 SGDLS and CDR2 YYNGEE. Germline trimming cut 4 bases from V and 5 bases from J; bases unmatched to any gene: 1. The CDR3 is made up of 13 amino acids. CDR3 residues: CASSRTGNEKLFF. The CDR3 DNA follows: TGTGCCAGCAGCAGGACAGGGAATGAAAAACTGTTTTTT.

The rearrangement uses TRBV5-4 and TRBJ2-3; weak D call: TRBD2 (6 bases). This CDR3 has 15 amino acids. V was trimmed by 4 bases and J by 2 bases, leaving 14 bases between them. Germline V CDR1 and CDR2: SGHNT, YYREEE (reference sequence). In DNA, the CDR3 is TGTGCCAGCAGCCCCTTAGGGAGGTCCACAGATACGCAGTATTTT. This translates into CASSPLGRSTDTQYF.

V is TRBV6-5 and J is TRBJ2-4; TRBD2 aligns across 9 bases. The CDR3 covers 16 residues. The ends lost 0 bases at V and 3 bases at J; junction bases unmatched: 3. CDR1 and CDR2 (germline): MNHEY, SVGAGI. The CDR3 here is CASSYSGAGGKNIQYF. The CDR3 DNA reads TGTGCCAGCAGTTACTCGGGAGCGGGAGGCAAAAACATTCAGTACTTC.

The chain uses TRBV28 and TRBJ2-7; TRBD1 matches at 8 bases. The CDR3 loop spans 16 amino acids. The germline V gene encodes CDR1 MDHEN and CDR2 SYDVKM. J lost 4 bases, V lost 5 bases, and 13 bases had no gene match. The CDR3 spells CASSPGRGPRLYEQYF. The CDR3 DNA sequence: TGTGCCAGCAGTCCCGGCAGGGGGCCAAGACTTTACGAGCAGTACTTC.

The CDR3 sequence: CASSQGGYEQFF. The CDR3 nucleotides are TGTGCCAGCAGCCAAGGAGGCTATGAGCAGTTCTTC. The rearrangement links TRBV3-1 (or the pseudogene TRBV3-2) to TRBJ2-1; unclear D gene. CDR3 size: 12 residues. V lost 1 base to trimming and J lost 8 bases, with 6 bases between them. CDR1 is LGHDT and CDR2 is YNNKEL in the germline V gene (reference sequence).

This clone was detected once. The chain has TRBV10-1 and TRBJ1-2; D gene uncertain. Germline values: CDR1 WNHNN, CDR2 SYGVQD (reference sequence). The CDR3 contains 13 residues. The V end lost 5 bases, the J end lost 4 bases, and 11 bases lay between the germline ends. The DNA for the CDR3 is TGCGCCAGCAGTCCATGGAGTTCCTATGGCTACACCTTC. Residues: CASSPWSSYGYTF.

The V gene is TRBV6-5, the J gene TRBJ1-2; D possibly corresponds to TRBD1 (6 bases). CDR3 length: 14 residues. CDR1 is MNHEY, CDR2 SVGAGI, per germline. The ends were cut back, 5 bases at V and 6 bases at J, with 16 bases in the middle. This CDR3 is CASSMGAQRDGYTF. The CDR3 region has the DNA TGTGCCAGCAGTATGGGGGCCCAAAGGGATGGCTACACCTTC.

The chain recombines TRBV5-1 with TRBJ2-7; D is perhaps TRBD2 (6 bases). This CDR3 region has 14 residues. The V gene's germline CDR1 is SGHRS and CDR2 YFSETQ. The V end was cut by 0 bases, the J end by 3 bases, with 10 bases between. CDR3 nucleotide sequence: TGCGCCAGCAGCTTGGGGGACTCTTTCTACGAGCAGTACTTC. This sequence encodes CASSLGDSFYEQYF. Looking up the rest from reference TRBV5-1 and TRBJ2-7 gives the full variable domain: KAGVTQTPRYLIKTRGQQVTLSCSPISGHRSVSWYQQTPGQGLQFLFEYFSETQRNKGNFPGRFSGRQFSNSRSEMNVSTLELGDSALYLCASSLGDSFYEQYFGPGTRLTVT.

A single count supports this clone. The sample has other DNA sequences that encode this CDR3 too. The chain joins TRBV9 to TRBJ1-2; D is uncertain. The CDR3 runs to 14 residues. The germline V gene has CDR1 SGDLS and CDR2 YYNGEE. V lost 4 bases, J lost 6 bases, and 16 bases lay in between. CDR3 region: CASSTRQAPDGYTF. The CDR3 region has the DNA TGTGCCAGCAGCACCCGGCAGGCCCCGGATGGCTACACCTTC. Supplemented by reference TRBV9 and TRBJ1-2, the full variable domain reads DSGVTQTPKHLITATGQRVTLRCSPRSGDLSVYWYQQSLDQGLQFLIQYYNGEERAKGNILERFSAQQFPDLHSELNLSSLELGDSALYFCASSTRQAPDGYTFGSGTRLTVV.

This sequence joins TRBV30 and TRBJ2-3, with D tentatively TRBD2 (5 bases). V lost 4 bases and J 2 bases, leaving 7 bases between the germline ends. Germline V gives CDR1 GTSNPN, CDR2 SVGIG (reference sequence). CDR3 length: 12 residues. In nucleotides, the CDR3 is TGTGCCTGGATGACTACCACAGATACGCAGTATTTT. Translated: CAWMTTTDTQYF.

This chain joins TRBV18 and TRBJ1-1; D gene uncertain. Germline V CDR1 and CDR2: KGHSH, LQKENI. The CDR3 totals 15 residues. The V end lost 2 bases, the J end lost 2 bases, and 12 bases lay between the germline ends. The CDR3 DNA sequence: TGTGCCAGCTCACCAAAGAGGGATCCCAACACTGAAGCTTTCTTT. It is translated as CASSPKRDPNTEAFF.

This clone was observed a single time. The chain recombines TRBV27 with TRBJ2-7; 9 bases match TRBD1. The CDR3 extends over 18 amino acids. J lost 2 bases, V lost 6 bases, and 17 bases had no gene match. Germline CDR1 MNHEY, CDR2 SMNVEV (reference sequence). The CDR3 reads CASSPLRITGGPTYEQYF. The DNA of the CDR3 is TGTGCCAGCAGCCCACTACGAATTACAGGGGGCCCTACCTACGAGCAGTACTTC.

The chain combines TRBV18 with TRBJ2-1, with D perhaps TRBD2 (5 bases). Germline CDR1 is KGHSH and CDR2 is LQKENI. The ends were cut back, 4 bases at V and 9 bases at J, with 16 bases in the middle. This CDR3 region has 14 residues. The chain's CDR3 is CASSQRSGSGEQFF. The CDR3 nucleotides read TGTGCCAGCTCACAAAGGTCGGGGTCGGGTGAGCAGTTCTTC.

The rearrangement uses TRBV3-1 (or the pseudogene TRBV3-2) and TRBJ2-7; D gene unclear. V was cut by 4 bases and J by 6 bases, with 4 bases left in between. There are 10 residues in the CDR3. The germline gives CDR1 LGHDT, CDR2 YNNKEL (reference sequence). The CDR3 DNA sequence: TGTGCCAGCAGCCTTCGCGAGCAGTACTTC. Translation gives CASSLREQYF.

The chain carries TRBV7-9 and TRBJ2-7, with D possibly being TRBD1 (5 bases). Germline V lookup: CDR1 SEHNR, CDR2 FQNEAQ (reference sequence). Trimming shortened V by 0 bases and J by 3 bases, and 15 bases separated the two germline ends. The CDR3 sequence is 16 residues long. CDR3 region: CASSLAPQGDIYEQYF. As DNA, the CDR3 is TGTGCCAGCAGCTTAGCCCCCCAGGGCGACATCTACGAGCAGTACTTC.

This chain uses TRBV6-1 with TRBJ1-2; D is unresolved. V was shortened by 3 bases and J by 3 bases, with 14 bases between the two germline ends. Germline V gene sequence: CDR1 MNHNS, CDR2 SASEGT. This CDR3 comprises 15 residues. The CDR3 DNA follows: TGTGCCAGCAGTGAGCTAGGAGCAGCACACTATGGCTACACCTTC. The encoded protein is CASSELGAAHYGYTF.

The chain employs TRBV6-1 and TRBJ2-1; D not resolved. The CDR3 is 11 residues long. With 5 bases removed from V and 10 bases from J, the gap between germline ends came to 9 bases. Germline V CDR1 and CDR2: MNHNS, SASEGT. CDR3 nucleotide sequence: TGTGCCAGCAGTTACAGAGAGGAGCAGTTCTTC. Translation gives CASSYREEQFF.

For this clone: At the DNA level, this CDR3 is encoded by other sequences in the same sample as well. The chain carries TRBV18 and TRBJ1-2, with D possibly TRBD1 on 5 matching bases. The CDR3 extends over 13 amino acids. CDR1 and CDR2 from the germline V gene are KGHSH and LQKENI. V was shortened by 6 bases and J by 3 bases, with 11 bases between the two germline ends. The CDR3 region is CASSPDRDYGYTF. The DNA for the CDR3 is TGTGCCAGCTCCCCCGACAGAGACTATGGCTACACCTTC.

For this clone: A read error is possible here, since a much larger clone lies one base away. The chain joins TRBV7-2 to TRBJ2-1; 9 bases fit TRBD1. The CDR3 runs 15 residues. Germline-derived CDR1 and CDR2 are SGHTA and FQGNSA. With V trimmed by 5 bases and J by 3 bases, 5 bases remained unmatched. In DNA form, the CDR3 reads TGTGCCAGCAGCCGCGGACAGGGGAACTACAATGAGCAGTTCTTC. Protein: CASSRGQGNYNEQFF.

The CDR3 sequence: CASSPRDRGTEAFF. The CDR3 DNA reads TGTGCCAGCAGCCCAAGGGACAGGGGCACTGAAGCTTTCTTT. This sequence joins TRBV5-4 and TRBJ1-1; 10 bases map to TRBD1. The CDR3 is 14 amino acids. CDR1 and CDR2 (germline): SGHNT, YYREEE (reference sequence). Trimming at V came to 4 bases and at J to 4 bases, leaving 4 bases not matched to a gene.

CDR3 sequence (DNA): TGTGCCAGCAGTTACTCGACGTGGGTAGCGGGATCCTACGAGCAGTACTTC. Amino acids: CASSYSTWVAGSYEQYF. The chain uses TRBV6-2 or TRBV6-3 and TRBJ2-7; 8 bases are a match to TRBD2. V was pared by 0 bases and J by 1 base, with 8 bases of the junction left unmatched. The germline CDR1 and CDR2 sequences are MNHEY and SVGEGT. The CDR3 sequence is 17 residues long.

V usage is TRBV6-2 or TRBV6-3 and J usage is TRBJ1-5; D is unclear. Germline-derived CDR1 and CDR2 are MNHEY and SVGEGT. V lost 6 bases and J 2 bases, leaving 11 bases between the germline ends. This CDR3 is 14 amino acids long. The CDR3 region is CASSFGEGNQPQHF. The CDR3 bases are TGTGCCAGCAGCTTCGGAGAAGGCAATCAGCCCCAGCATTTT.

The chain couples TRBV10-1 to TRBJ2-2, with 13 bases fitting TRBD2. Trimming removed 5 bases from V and 6 bases from J; junction bases left unmatched: 9. The CDR3 loop spans 17 amino acids. Per the germline V gene, CDR1 is WNHNN and CDR2 is SYGVQD (reference sequence). The CDR3 sequence is CASSTGTSGKGAGELFF. The DNA of the CDR3 is TGCGCCAGCAGTACCGGGACTAGCGGGAAAGGGGCCGGGGAGCTGTTTTTT.

The chain recombines TRBV3-1 (or the pseudogene TRBV3-2) with TRBJ1-3, with D possibly being TRBD1 (5 bases). The germline gives CDR1 LGHDT, CDR2 YNNKEL (reference sequence). V dropped 4 bases and J dropped 3 bases, with 13 bases sitting between them. The CDR3 is 15 amino acids. CDR3 sequence reads: CASSPSGMGGNTIYF. CDR3 nucleotides: TGTGCCAGCAGCCCCTCAGGGATGGGTGGAAACACCATATATTTT.

This clone was seen a handful of times. The V gene is TRBV2, the J gene TRBJ1-6; TRBD1 matches 9 bases. This CDR3 comprises 14 residues. The germline CDR1 and CDR2 sequences are SNHLY and FYNNEI. V gave up 7 bases and J gave up 9 bases; unmatched junction bases: 7. CDR3 bases: TGTGCCAGCACCTGGGACAGGGCTTTTTCACCCCTCCACTTT. Residues: CASTWDRAFSPLHF.

The V and J genes are TRBV7-2 and TRBJ2-2; 11 bases agree with TRBD1. CDR1 SGHTA and CDR2 FQGNSA come from the germline V gene. This CDR3 comprises 17 residues. The ends lost 5 bases at V and 11 bases at J; junction bases unmatched: 16. CDR3 region: CASSLTLGQGDYGELFF. The CDR3 bases are TGTGCCAGCAGCCTAACTTTGGGACAGGGGGATTACGGAGAGCTGTTTTTT. Full variable domain (rest looked up from reference TRBV7-2 and TRBJ2-2): GAGVSQSPSNKVTEKGKDVELRCDPISGHTALYWYRQSLGQGLEFLIYFQGNSAPDKSGLPSDRFSAERTGGSVSTLTIQRTQQEDSAVYLCASSLTLGQGDYGELFFGEGSRLTVL.

The chain carries TRBV7-2 and TRBJ1-3; D might be TRBD1 (6 bases). V gave up 0 bases and J gave up 0 bases, with 12 bases separating them. CDR3 size: 17 residues. The germline CDR1 and CDR2 sequences are SGHTA and FQGNSA. CDR3 nucleotides: TGTGCCAGCAGCTTAGCCGGACAGTCCTCCTCTGGAAACACCATATATTTT. Amino acids: CASSLAGQSSSGNTIYF.

V and J are TRBV27 and TRBJ1-1, with a possible D match to TRBD1 (5 bases). V lost 4 bases to trimming and J lost 2 bases, with 8 bases between them. The germline V gene encodes CDR1 MNHEY and CDR2 SMNVEV (reference sequence). The CDR3 covers 13 residues. CDR3 sequence: CASSWGGNTEAFF. The CDR3 DNA follows: TGTGCCAGCAGTTGGGGGGGAAACACTGAAGCTTTCTTT.